This record concerns one T cell receptor beta chain sequence. The antigen remains undetermined. With V trimmed by 7 bases and J by 7 bases, 8 bases remained unmatched. The V gene's germline CDR1 is SGHRS and CDR2 YFSETQ. This CDR3 contains 13 residues. The run depth of the assay was deep. The assay was immunoSEQ multiplex PCR, and TCRdb's table has in-frame clones only and misses some. The sample holds nearly 1 million clones, less than 85% seen once. This sample is drawn from a study of shared clonotypes between healthy human individuals. Whole-study findings and limits: Shared clonotypes: roughly 4.5% naive CD4, around 3.7% naive CD8, about 2.4% memory CD4, 0.35% to 0.5% memory CD8. Shared clonotypes across all four donors exceeded non-shared ones in generation probability. Blood alone was sampled, and tissue repertoires likely differ.

This receptor was identified in a man aged 18-30 years in good health. J is TRBJ2-1 and V is TRBV5-1, with 7 bases identical to TRBD1. The sample comprised memory CD4+ T cells sorted from blood. This sample's subset: CD45RA-negative fraction. The CDR3 region is CASASDRANEQFF. The CDR3 DNA is TGCGCCAGCGCATCCGACAGGGCAAATGAGCAGTTCTTC.